Presented here are 13 T cell receptor beta chains from one specimen sequenced in a study of T cells after posttransplantation cyclophosphamide. Profiled with immunoSEQ multiplex PCR; TCRdb holds only in-frame clones, not every one. The sample carries fewer than 55,000 clones, around 94% recorded once. Sequenced: PBMCs. These receptors came from a woman aged 30 to 39 in good health and a related stem cell transplant donor.

The J gene is TRBJ2-3, the V gene TRBV27; 11 bases agree with TRBD1. The V gene's germline CDR1 is MNHEY and CDR2 SMNVEV (reference sequence). The CDR3 contains 15 residues. V lost 2 bases to trimming and J lost 4 bases; unmatched junction nucleotides: 2. This chain's CDR3 is CASSLAGQGADTQYF. CDR3 coding DNA: TGTGCCAGCAGTTTAGCGGGACAGGGGGCAGATACGCAGTATTTT.

The chain couples TRBV5-1 to TRBJ2-2; TRBD2 agrees at 10 bases. Per germline, CDR1 SGHRS and CDR2 YFSETQ. The ends lost 4 bases at V and 4 bases at J; junction bases unmatched: 10. This CDR3 comprises 17 residues. CDR3 DNA sequence: TGCGCCAGCAGCCCCCGACCTCTAGCGGGGGTCACCGGGGAGCTGTTTTTT. This translates into CASSPRPLAGVTGELFF. The whole variable domain, filled in from reference TRBV5-1 and TRBJ2-2, reads KAGVTQTPRYLIKTRGQQVTLSCSPISGHRSVSWYQQTPGQGLQFLFEYFSETQRNKGNFPGRFSGRQFSNSRSEMNVSTLELGDSALYLCASSPRPLAGVTGELFFGEGSRLTVL.

V gene TRBV27 combines with J gene TRBJ2-5; 9 bases are a match to TRBD2. The CDR3 extends over 14 amino acids. Per germline, CDR1 MNHEY and CDR2 SMNVEV (reference sequence). J lost 4 bases, V lost 6 bases, and 6 bases had no gene match. CDR3 region: CASSIAGVRETQYF. The CDR3 DNA reads TGTGCCAGCAGCATAGCGGGGGTTAGAGAGACCCAGTACTTC.

This chain connects TRBV28 to TRBJ1-1; D ambiguous. V lost 3 bases to trimming and J lost 1 base, with 9 bases between them. CDR1 is MDHEN and CDR2 is SYDVKM in the germline V gene. The CDR3 extends over 14 amino acids. The CDR3 loop is CASSLRAGNTEAFF. In nucleotides, the CDR3 is TGTGCCAGCAGTTTGAGGGCAGGGAACACTGAAGCTTTCTTT.

CDR3 region: CSAGARTANYGYTF. The CDR3 DNA is TGCAGCGCCGGGGCCCGGACAGCTAACTATGGCTACACCTTC. V gene TRBV29-1 combines with J gene TRBJ1-2; maybe TRBD1 (6 bases). The V gene lost 7 bases and the J gene lost 0 bases, with 15 bases spanning the gap. Germline loops: CDR1 SQVTM, CDR2 ANQGSEA. This CDR3 has 14 residues.

The gene calls are TRBV5-6 and TRBJ1-1; 7 bases are a match to TRBD1. CDR3 length equals 14 residues. V was clipped by 3 bases and J by 5 bases; unmatched bases: 7. Germline CDR1 and CDR2: SGHDT and YYEEEE. The CDR3 spells CASSWATGTTEAFF. The CDR3, as DNA: TGTGCCAGCAGCTGGGCGACAGGGACGACTGAAGCTTTCTTT.

This clone was observed once. The chain links TRBV5-1 to TRBJ1-2; TRBD1 is a possible D gene (6 bases). The V end was cut by 0 bases, the J end by 13 bases, with 13 bases between. CDR3 length: 12 amino acids. Germline V gene lookup returns CDR1 SGHRS and CDR2 YFSETQ. CDR3 in amino acids: CASSLAGGSVTF. CDR3 nucleotides: TGCGCCAGCAGCTTGGCGGGGGGCTCGGTCACCTTC.

V and J are TRBV5-1 and TRBJ1-3, with a weak D call TRBD1 (5 bases). The CDR3 has 16 residues. V was shortened by 4 bases and J by 3 bases, with 17 bases between the two germline ends. Germline V gene sequence: CDR1 SGHRS, CDR2 YFSETQ. This CDR3 reads CASSLWTQRDGNTIYF. In nucleotides, the CDR3 is TGCGCCAGCAGCCTCTGGACACAGCGAGATGGAAACACCATATATTTT.

The V call is TRBV19, the J call TRBJ1-2, with 8 bases lining up with TRBD1. CDR1 LNHDA and CDR2 SQIVND come from the germline V gene (reference sequence). Trimming removed 3 bases from V and 4 bases from J; junction bases left unmatched: 10. The CDR3 consists of 16 residues. CDR3 DNA: TGTGCCAGTAGTATGAACCCGGACAGGGTCTCCTATGGCTACACCTTC. Protein sequence: CASSMNPDRVSYGYTF.

CDR3 DNA: TGTGCCAGCCCAACCCTTGGACGGGACTCTGGGGCCAACGTCCTGACTTTC. Its translation: CASPTLGRDSGANVLTF. The chain employs TRBV6-4 and TRBJ2-6, with D possibly being TRBD2 (5 bases). There are 17 residues in the CDR3. Trimming took off 8 bases at V and 0 bases at J, with 17 bases between the two ends. From germline, CDR1 is MRHNA and CDR2 SNTAGT.

This clone occurred once. This chain joins TRBV5-4 and TRBJ1-1, with 7 bases matching TRBD1. Germline CDR1 and CDR2: SGHNT and YYREEE (reference sequence). V shed 4 bases, J shed 1 base, and the junction held 4 bases outside the gene matches. The CDR3 is made up of 14 amino acids. CDR3 amino acids: CASSNRDRNTEAFF. Written as DNA, the CDR3 is TGTGCCAGCAGCAATCGGGACAGGAACACTGAAGCTTTCTTT.

The chain uses TRBV5-6 and TRBJ1-1; 10 bases are a match to TRBD1. The J segment lost 5 bases and the V segment lost 4 bases, leaving 8 bases of the junction unmatched. The V gene's germline CDR1 is SGHDT and CDR2 YYEEEE. There are 15 residues in the CDR3. CDR3 loop: CASSTRTGGATEAFF. DNA for the CDR3: TGTGCCAGCAGCACCCGGACAGGGGGGGCGACTGAAGCTTTCTTT.

V and J are TRBV18 and TRBJ2-1, with D possibly matching TRBD1 (6 bases). V lost 0 bases and J lost 5, with 8 bases in between. The CDR3 is made up of 14 amino acids. Germline V gene sequence: CDR1 KGHSH, CDR2 LQKENI. The CDR3 sequence is CASSPPGAHNEQFF. The CDR3 DNA follows: TGTGCCAGCTCACCACCGGGGGCCCACAATGAGCAGTTCTTC. Full variable domain (remainder filled in from reference TRBV18 and TRBJ2-1): NAGVMQNPRHLVRRRGQEARLRCSPMKGHSHVYWYRQLPEEGLKFMVYLQKENIIDESGMPKERFSAEFPKEGPSILRIQQVVRGDSAAYFCASSPPGAHNEQFFGPGTRLTVL.